This TCR beta chain emerged from a study of identifying expanded T cells in peripheral blood. Using immunoSEQ multiplex PCR, the repertoire was profiled, and TCRdb retains in-frame clones only, with some absent. The repertoire consists of about 85,000 clones, with approximately 90% occurring once and the leading ten covering approximately 2.8%. This CDR3 comprises 18 residues. The germline gives CDR1 SGHRS, CDR2 YFSETQ. With V trimmed by 0 bases and J by 0 bases, 2 bases remained unmatched. Sequencing was carried out using blood. The receptor was isolated from a person aged 18-70 years in good health. The chain employs TRBV5-1 and TRBJ2-2, with 13 bases that match TRBD2. The CDR3 DNA sequence: TGCGCCAGCAGCTTGGGGGGACTAGCGGGATCGAACACCGGGGAGCTGTTTTTT. The encoded protein is CASSLGGLAGSNTGELFF.